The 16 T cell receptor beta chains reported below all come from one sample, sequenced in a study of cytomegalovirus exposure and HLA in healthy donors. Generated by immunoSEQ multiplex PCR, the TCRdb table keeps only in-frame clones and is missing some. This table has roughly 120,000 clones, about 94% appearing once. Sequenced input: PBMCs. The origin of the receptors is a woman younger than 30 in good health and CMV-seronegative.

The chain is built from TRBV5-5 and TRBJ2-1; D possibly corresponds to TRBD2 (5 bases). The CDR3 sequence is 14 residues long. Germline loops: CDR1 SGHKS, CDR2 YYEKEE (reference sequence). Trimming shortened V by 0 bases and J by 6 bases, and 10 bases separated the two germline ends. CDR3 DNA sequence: TGTGCCAGCAGCTTGGTCCCTAGCTCCAATGAGCAGTTCTTC. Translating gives CASSLVPSSNEQFF.

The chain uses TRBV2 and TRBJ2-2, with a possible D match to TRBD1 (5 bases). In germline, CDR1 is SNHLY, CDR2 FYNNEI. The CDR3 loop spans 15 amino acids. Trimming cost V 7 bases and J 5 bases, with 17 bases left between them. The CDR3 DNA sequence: TGTGCCAGCAAAGTAGACCAGGGTTTTACCGGGGAGCTGTTTTTT. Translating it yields CASKVDQGFTGELFF.

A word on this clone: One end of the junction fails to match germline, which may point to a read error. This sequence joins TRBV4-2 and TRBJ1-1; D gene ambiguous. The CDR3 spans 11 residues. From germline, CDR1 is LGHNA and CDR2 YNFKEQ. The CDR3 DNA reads TGTGCCAGCAGCCAAGGCGCTGAGGCTTTCTTT. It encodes CASSQGAEAFF.

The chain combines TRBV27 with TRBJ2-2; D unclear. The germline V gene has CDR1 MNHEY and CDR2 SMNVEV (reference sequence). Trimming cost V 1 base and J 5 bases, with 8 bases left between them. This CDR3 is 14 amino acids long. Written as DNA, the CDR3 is TGTGCCAGCAGTTTATTTATAGAAACCGGGGAGCTGTTTTTT. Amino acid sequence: CASSLFIETGELFF.

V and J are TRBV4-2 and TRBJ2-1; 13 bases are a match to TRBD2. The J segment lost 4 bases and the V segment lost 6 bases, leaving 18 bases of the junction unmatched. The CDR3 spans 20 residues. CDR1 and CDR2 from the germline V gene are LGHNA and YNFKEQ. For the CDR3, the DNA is TGTGCCAGCAGGACCCACGGACTAGCGGGAGTGAGGGGGGTATACAATGAGCAGTTCTTC. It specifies CASRTHGLAGVRGVYNEQFF.

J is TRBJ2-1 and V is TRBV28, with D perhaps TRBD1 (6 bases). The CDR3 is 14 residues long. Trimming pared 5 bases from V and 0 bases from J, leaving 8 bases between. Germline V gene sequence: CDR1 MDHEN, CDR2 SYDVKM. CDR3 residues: CASSTGSSYNEQFF. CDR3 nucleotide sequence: TGTGCCAGCAGTACAGGGAGCTCCTACAATGAGCAGTTCTTC.

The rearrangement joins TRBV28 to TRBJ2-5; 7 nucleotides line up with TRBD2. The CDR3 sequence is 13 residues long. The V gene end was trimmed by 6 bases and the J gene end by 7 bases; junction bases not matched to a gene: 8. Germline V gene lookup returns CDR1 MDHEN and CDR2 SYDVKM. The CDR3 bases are TGTGCCAGCAGAGCGGGGCCGTATGGGACCCAGTACTTC. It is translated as CASRAGPYGTQYF. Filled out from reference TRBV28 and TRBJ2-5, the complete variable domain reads DVKVTQSSRYLVKRTGEKVFLECVQDMDHENMFWYRQDPGLGLRLIYFSYDVKMKEKGDIPEGYSVSREKKERFSLILESASTNQTSMYLCASRAGPYGTQYFGPGTRLLVL.

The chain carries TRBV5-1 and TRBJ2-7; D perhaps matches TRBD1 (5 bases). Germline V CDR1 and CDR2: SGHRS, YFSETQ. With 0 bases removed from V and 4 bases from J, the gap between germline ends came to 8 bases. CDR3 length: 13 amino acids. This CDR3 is CASSLGQLYEQYF. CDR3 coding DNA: TGCGCCAGCAGCTTGGGACAGCTATACGAGCAGTACTTC.

Here the CDR3 reads CASTRTGGVNEQFF. The CDR3 DNA sequence: TGTGCCAGCACACGGACAGGGGGAGTAAATGAGCAGTTCTTC. This sequence joins TRBV27 and TRBJ2-1; 10 nucleotides agree with TRBD1. Germline V CDR1 and CDR2: MNHEY, SMNVEV (reference sequence). J was trimmed by 7 bases and V by 7 bases; bases with no gene match: 7. The CDR3 covers 14 residues.

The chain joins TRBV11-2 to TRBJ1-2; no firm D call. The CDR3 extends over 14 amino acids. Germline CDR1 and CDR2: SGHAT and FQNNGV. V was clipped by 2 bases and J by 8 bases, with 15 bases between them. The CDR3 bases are TGTGCCAGCAGCTTAAATAATCCCCCCGAGGGCTACACCTTC. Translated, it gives CASSLNNPPEGYTF.

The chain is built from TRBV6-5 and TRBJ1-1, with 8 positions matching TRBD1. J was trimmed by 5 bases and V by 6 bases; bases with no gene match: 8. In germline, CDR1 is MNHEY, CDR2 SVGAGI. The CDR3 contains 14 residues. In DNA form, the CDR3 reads TGTGCCAGCAGGCACGGACAGGGAGGGACTGAAGCTTTCTTT. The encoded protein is CASRHGQGGTEAFF.

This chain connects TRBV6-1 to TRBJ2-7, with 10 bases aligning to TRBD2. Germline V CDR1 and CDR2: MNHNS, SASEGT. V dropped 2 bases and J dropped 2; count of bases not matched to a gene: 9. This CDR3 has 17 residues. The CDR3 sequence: CASSERSGGNIPYEQYF. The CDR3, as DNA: TGTGCCAGCAGTGAACGTAGCGGGGGGAATATACCCTACGAGCAGTACTTC.

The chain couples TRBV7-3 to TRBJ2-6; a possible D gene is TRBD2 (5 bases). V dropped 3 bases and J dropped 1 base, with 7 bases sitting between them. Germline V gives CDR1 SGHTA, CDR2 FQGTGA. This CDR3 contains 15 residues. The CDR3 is CASSLRASGANVLTF. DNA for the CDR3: TGTGCCAGCAGCTTGAGGGCGTCTGGGGCCAACGTCCTGACTTTC.

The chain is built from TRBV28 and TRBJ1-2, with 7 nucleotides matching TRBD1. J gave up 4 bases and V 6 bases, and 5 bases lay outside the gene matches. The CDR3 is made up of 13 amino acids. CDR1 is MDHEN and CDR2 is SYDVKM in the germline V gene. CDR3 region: CASSRQGGYGYTF. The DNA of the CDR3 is TGTGCCAGCAGCAGACAGGGAGGCTATGGCTACACCTTC.

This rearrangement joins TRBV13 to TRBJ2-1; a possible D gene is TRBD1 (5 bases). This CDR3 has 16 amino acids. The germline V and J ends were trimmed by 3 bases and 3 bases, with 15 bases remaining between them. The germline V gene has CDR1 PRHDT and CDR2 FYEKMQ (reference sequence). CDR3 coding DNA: TGTGCCAGCAGCTTCCAAGGGCAGGGATACTACAATGAGCAGTTCTTC. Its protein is CASSFQGQGYYNEQFF.

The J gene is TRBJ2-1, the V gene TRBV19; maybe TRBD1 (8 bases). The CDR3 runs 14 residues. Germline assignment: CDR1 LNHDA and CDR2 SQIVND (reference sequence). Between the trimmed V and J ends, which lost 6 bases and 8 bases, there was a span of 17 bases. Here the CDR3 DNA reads TGTGCCAGTAGAACCAGGACAGGGAGGGATGAGCAGTTCTTC. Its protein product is CASRTRTGRDEQFF.